The 6 T cell receptor beta chains below come from one sample, sequenced in a study of OX40 agonist ivuxolimab in advanced cancers. The method behind the library was the immunoSEQ multiplex PCR assay. TCRdb limited this immuneACCESS table to in-frame rearrangements with V and J called. A share of clones is missing; checked studies link under half to unresolved V genes, and the rest is unexplained. The sample includes several thousand clones, with about nine tenths observed a single time. The ten largest make up over 9% of the sample. The specimen comprised CD4+ or CD8+ T cells sorted from blood, sampled in a trial of the OX40 agonist ivuxolimab. The receptors shown here come from an adult with an advanced solid tumor such as melanoma, head and neck, liver or kidney cancer.

This clone was observed a single time. This rearrangement joins TRBV11-3 to TRBJ1-1; D unclear. The CDR3 runs 14 residues. Germline assignment: CDR1 SGHNT and CDR2 YENEEA. Trimming left V 0 bases short and J 7 bases short, with 12 bases between. In nucleotides, the CDR3 is TGTGCCAGCAGCTTAGAGGCCGGAATCGATGAAGCTTTCTTT. As protein: CASSLEAGIDEAFF.

The chain links TRBV11-2 to TRBJ1-2, with TRBD1 matching over 9 bases. The CDR3 is 14 amino acids. Per the germline V gene, CDR1 is SGHAT and CDR2 is FQNNGV. V lost 6 bases and J lost 2; bases outside the gene matches: 4. CDR3 sequence (DNA): TGTGCCAGCAGTTCGACAGGGGGGAACTATGGCTACACCTTC. Translation gives CASSSTGGNYGYTF.

V is TRBV7-8 and J is TRBJ1-5, with D tentatively TRBD1 (5 bases). This CDR3 is 16 amino acids long. Germline loops: CDR1 SGHVS, CDR2 FQNEAQ. V was clipped by 4 bases and J by 5 bases, with 18 bases between them. This chain's CDR3 is CASSWSRTPADQPQHF. The CDR3 DNA follows: TGTGCCAGCAGCTGGTCTCGGACACCCGCGGATCAGCCCCAGCATTTT.

The chain links TRBV7-2 to TRBJ2-4, with D maybe TRBD2 (6 bases). Trimming pared 1 base from V and 7 bases from J, leaving 14 bases between. The length of the CDR3 is 15 residues. The germline V gene encodes CDR1 SGHTA and CDR2 FQGNSA. The CDR3 loop is CASSLGLRAGNIQYF. The CDR3 bases are TGTGCCAGCAGCTTAGGACTCCGGGCGGGGAACATTCAGTACTTC.

This chain uses TRBV16 with TRBJ2-7; unclear D gene. V lost 2 bases to trimming and J lost 5 bases, with 7 bases between them. Germline V gene lookup returns CDR1 KGHSY and CDR2 FQNENV. The CDR3 loop spans 12 amino acids. In DNA, the CDR3 is TGTGCCAGCAGCCAAGGCCCGGACGAGCAGTACTTC. This translates into CASSQGPDEQYF.

The table lists this clone with a few counts. The chain employs TRBV7-9 and TRBJ2-7; D unresolved. Germline-derived CDR1 and CDR2 are SEHNR and FQNEAQ (reference sequence). V lost 3 bases, J lost 3 bases, and 9 bases lay in between. The CDR3 spans 13 residues. CDR3 protein: CASSFPSNYEQYF. In DNA form, the CDR3 reads TGTGCCAGCAGCTTCCCCAGCAACTACGAGCAGTACTTC.